This record looks at one TCR beta chain sequence and its context. V gave up 4 bases and J gave up 4 bases; unmatched junction bases: 7. CDR3 length: 14 residues. Germline lookup yields CDR1 SGHDT and CDR2 YYEEEE. Clones were read by immunoSEQ multiplex PCR, and TCRdb kept only the in-frame ones, dropping some. The sample consists of roughly 220,000 clones, about 90% of them appearing once. The sample originates from a study of blood T cell repertoires in COVID-19. Participants in the exposed group had met a COVID-19 case in the 2 weeks before joining the study. The sequenced sample consisted of PBMCs or T cells enriched from blood (not recorded which). The sequence derives from a man under 40 who had been exposed to COVID-19. This chain joins TRBV5-6 and TRBJ1-1, with 7 bases aligning to TRBD1. CDR3: CASSRTGDSTEAFF. The DNA for the CDR3 is TGTGCCAGCAGCCGCACAGGGGACAGCACTGAAGCTTTCTTT.